This TCR beta chain comes out of a study of cytomegalovirus exposure and HLA in healthy donors. In the case of this clone: Its antigen remains unknown.

Donors came from a validation cohort of over a hundred subjects, distinct from the first 666-subject cohort. General study findings and limits: Across donors, most TCRs were seen rarely, yet some public ones were widespread. TCR beta chains numbering approximately 150 were designated cytomegalovirus-associated.

Produced via immunoSEQ multiplex PCR; TCRdb's table is partial and in-frame only. The sample records roughly 180,000 clones, roughly 86% being singletons. Germline V gene data show CDR1 as SGHDT and CDR2 as YYEEEE. Trimming left V 4 bases short and J 0 bases short, with 14 bases between. This CDR3 is built from 16 residues. Material: PBMCs. The TCR sequence derives from a man younger than 45 in good health and CMV-seropositive. The V call is TRBV5-6, the J call TRBJ1-3, with D unclear. The CDR3 nucleotides are TGTGCCAGCAGCCATCGGCGCCTCCGCTCTGGAAACACCATATATTTT. Translation: CASSHRRLRSGNTIYF.